The 23 T cell receptor beta chains below were found in one sample sequenced in a study of naive and memory T cell subsets (TCRdb year 2017). Receptor amplification or capture employed UMI-ligation and nested PCR. The reads were generated on an Illumina MiSeq. To cover both TRBC1 and TRBC2, the beta constant-region primer consisted of an equimolar mix of two oligonucleotides. Starting from the raw public reads, TCRdb applied fastp trimming at Q25, assembled clones with MiXCR and retained in-frame beta chains. Merged by CDR3 protein, the rows form single entries marked with the most common genes and DNA. The sample table shows 130,000 to 150,000 distinct CDR3 sequences, and around 15% are seen once. The ten largest clonotypes hold approximately 0.15% of the sample. The material sequenced was naive CD4+ T cells from blood. The intended sense of this specimen's cell subset or site label: naive T cells, CD45RA high CD27+. Source of these receptors: a human donor in good health.

Only a few counts were recorded for this clonotype. The gene calls are TRBV12-3 or TRBV12-4 and TRBJ2-2; D not resolved. Trimming left V 1 base short and J 1 base short, with 7 bases between. This CDR3 is 15 amino acids long. The chain's CDR3 is CASSLGRKNTGELFF. CDR3 DNA sequence: TGTGCCAGCAGTTTAGGGCGGAAGAACACCGGGGAGCTGTTTTTT.

This clonotype was observed a few times. J is TRBJ1-1 and V is TRBV29-1; D ambiguous. This CDR3 is built from 11 residues. Trimming left V 7 bases short and J 1 base short, with 7 bases between. CDR1 and CDR2 from the germline V gene are SQVTM and ANQGSEA. CDR3 protein: CSADRNTEAFF. The CDR3 bases are TGCAGCGCCGACCGGAACACTGAAGCTTTCTTT. Combining the CDR3 with reference TRBV29-1 and TRBJ1-1 gives the whole variable domain SAVISQKPSRDICQRGTSLTIQCQVDSQVTMMFWYRQQPGQSLTLIATANQGSEATYESGFVIDKFPISRPNLTFSTLTVSNMSPEDSSIYLCSADRNTEAFFGQGTRLTVV.

This chain uses TRBV20-1 with TRBJ1-5; D is possibly TRBD1 (6 bases). Germline V gives CDR1 DFQATT, CDR2 SNEGSKA (reference sequence). The CDR3 length is 14 residues. V was cut by 6 bases and J by 4 bases, with 16 bases left in between. The chain's CDR3 is CSARTGGQNQPQHF. CDR3 DNA: TGCAGTGCCCGAACGGGGGGCCAAAATCAGCCCCAGCATTTT.

To note about this clonotype: Mismatch with germline at one junction end may stem from a read error. In DNA, the CDR3 is TGTGCCACAGCCGGGACAGGGGGTCAGCCCCAGAATTTT. Encoded protein: CATAGTGGQPQNF. J is TRBJ1-5 and V is TRBV6-2 or TRBV6-3; 11 positions match TRBD1. Germline CDR1 is MNHEY and CDR2 is SVGEGT. This CDR3 comprises 13 residues.

This clonotype was detected a few times. The V gene is TRBV19, the J gene TRBJ2-1; the match to TRBD2 covers 13 bases. The CDR3 is 15 amino acids. Germline CDR1 is LNHDA and CDR2 is SQIVND (reference sequence). V gave up 4 bases and J gave up 4 bases; unmatched junction bases: 1. CDR3 sequence: CASSTGLAGYNEQFF. DNA for the CDR3: TGTGCCAGTAGTACGGGACTAGCGGGGTACAATGAGCAGTTCTTC.

The chain has TRBV4-1 and TRBJ2-1, with TRBD1 matching over 9 bases. The CDR3 totals 17 residues. Per the germline V gene, CDR1 is MGHRA and CDR2 is YSYEKL. V shed 2 bases and J 8 bases; nucleotides not matched to a gene: 13. CDR3 loop: CASSQLDRGEWNYEQFF. CDR3 DNA sequence: TGCGCCAGCAGCCAACTGGACAGGGGAGAGTGGAACTATGAGCAGTTCTTC.

The table lists this clonotype with a few counts. The V gene is TRBV7-2, the J gene TRBJ2-2; possible D gene TRBD2, 7 bases. The CDR3 is made up of 17 amino acids. The V gene's germline CDR1 is SGHTA and CDR2 FQGNSA. The V end was cut by 4 bases, the J end by 1 base, with 16 bases between. For the CDR3, the DNA is TGTGCCAGCAGCTCTAGGGGGGGCTCGGGGAACACCGGGGAGCTGTTTTTT. This codes for CASSSRGGSGNTGELFF.

The sample holds a few counts of this clonotype. The chain recombines TRBV6-7 with TRBJ2-2; D is uncertain. TRBV6-7 is noted as an ORF with a role that remains uncertain. This CDR3 comprises 14 residues. V lost 4 bases and J lost 4, with 10 bases in between. The CDR3 DNA reads as TGTGCCAGCAGTTTTCGGGCCTCCACCGGGGAGCTGTTTTTT. This codes for CASSFRASTGELFF.

J is TRBJ2-1 and V is TRBV2; no clear D gene. The CDR3 loop spans 13 amino acids. From germline, CDR1 is SNHLY and CDR2 FYNNEI. Trimming left V 8 bases short and J 2 bases short, with 10 bases between. The CDR3 loop reads CASCPETYNEQFF. DNA of the CDR3: TGTGCCAGCTGCCCGGAGACCTACAATGAGCAGTTCTTC.

This clonotype was counted many times. The chain is built from TRBV20-1 and TRBJ2-5; D is perhaps TRBD2 (5 bases). In germline, CDR1 is DFQATT, CDR2 SNEGSKA (reference sequence). CDR3 length: 14 residues. V was shortened by 0 bases and J by 3 bases, with 11 bases between the two germline ends. CDR3 protein: CSARDSAGKETQYF. CDR3 in DNA: TGCAGTGCTAGAGATTCTGCCGGGAAAGAGACCCAGTACTTC.

The CDR3 protein is CASRWVGDTQYF. The DNA for the CDR3 is TGTGCCAGCAGATGGGTTGGAGATACGCAGTATTTT. The chain uses TRBV6-1 and TRBJ2-3; D remains ambiguous. Between the trimmed V and J ends, which lost 6 bases and 5 bases, there was a span of 9 bases. The CDR3 length is 12 residues. CDR1 MNHNS and CDR2 SASEGT come from the germline V gene.

This clonotype was detected a few times. The rearrangement links TRBV29-1 to TRBJ2-5; 9 nucleotides agree with TRBD2. V lost 7 bases to trimming and J lost 4 bases; unmatched junction nucleotides: 16. This CDR3 is 16 amino acids long. Germline V gives CDR1 SQVTM, CDR2 ANQGSEA. As DNA, the CDR3 is TGCAGCGCGTTTAGCGGGAGAACATTTGGTAGAGAGACCCAGTACTTC. Translation gives CSAFSGRTFGRETQYF.

Ten or more counts support this clonotype. The chain is built from TRBV2 and TRBJ1-5; D possibly corresponds to TRBD1 (5 bases). Per the germline V gene, CDR1 is SNHLY and CDR2 is FYNNEI. Trimming took off 1 base at V and 7 bases at J, with 11 bases between the two ends. This CDR3 comprises 14 residues. Written as DNA, the CDR3 is TGTGCCAGCAGTGAAGTCCAGGGTGACCAGCCCCAGCATTTT. Its translation: CASSEVQGDQPQHF.

In this sample, this clonotype turned up a few times. The chain employs TRBV10-3 and TRBJ1-1, with D maybe TRBD1 (5 bases). With 0 bases removed from V and 10 bases from J, the gap between germline ends came to 18 bases. Per the germline V gene, CDR1 is ENHRY and CDR2 is SYGVKD. The CDR3 has 15 amino acids. The DNA for the CDR3 is TGTGCCATCAGTGAGTCGGTCAGAGGGGAGTTAGGAGCTTTCTTT. It encodes CAISESVRGELGAFF.

A few counts support this clonotype. CDR3 amino acids: CASSLSRLTGELFF. DNA for the CDR3: TGTGCCAGCAGCTTATCTAGGCTCACCGGGGAGCTGTTTTTT. The rearrangement links TRBV7-3 to TRBJ2-2; D not certain. Per the germline V gene, CDR1 is SGHTA and CDR2 is FQGTGA. The CDR3 runs 14 residues. Trimming removed 2 bases at V and 4 bases at J, with 8 bases between.

In its sample, this clonotype was seen a few times. The V and J genes are TRBV12-3 or TRBV12-4 and TRBJ2-1, with 7 nucleotides matching TRBD2. The V and J ends lost 6 bases and 8 bases, in that order; junction bases with no gene match: 4. The CDR3 consists of 12 residues. CDR3 region: CASSQTSHEQFF. The CDR3 DNA follows: TGTGCCAGCAGCCAGACTAGCCATGAGCAGTTCTTC.

A remark on this clonotype: A much larger clone sits a single nucleotide away, making a read error possible. The chain couples TRBV2 to TRBJ2-7; D might be TRBD1 (6 bases). CDR1 is SNHLY, CDR2 FYNNEI, per germline. This CDR3 has 15 residues. The CDR3 coding sequence is TGTGCCAGCAGTTCAATCGGGACGTCCCCAGGGGAGCAGAACTTC. Translation gives CASSSIGTSPGEQNF.

The chain recombines TRBV7-8 with TRBJ2-2; the match to TRBD2 covers 13 bases. The CDR3 contains 19 residues. In germline, CDR1 is SGHVS, CDR2 FQNEAQ. J gave up 1 base and V 0 bases, and 5 bases lay outside the gene matches. The CDR3 coding sequence is TGTGCCAGCAGCTTAGCTCGGACTAGCGGGAGTGGGAACACCGGGGAGCTGTTTTTT. Protein sequence: CASSLARTSGSGNTGELFF.

The chain has TRBV5-6 and TRBJ2-2; D uncertain. Trimming shortened V by 0 bases and J by 3 bases, and 6 bases separated the two germline ends. This CDR3 is 14 amino acids long. CDR1 and CDR2 from the germline V gene are SGHDT and YYEEEE. CDR3 protein: CASSLGYDTGELFF. The CDR3 DNA is TGTGCCAGCAGCTTGGGATACGACACCGGGGAGCTGTTTTTT.

This rearrangement joins TRBV7-9 to TRBJ1-1, with a tentative D call TRBD1 (5 bases). Trimming stripped 5 bases from V and 5 bases from J, with 30 bases between. This CDR3 region has 19 residues. CDR1 and CDR2 from the germline V gene are SEHNR and FQNEAQ (reference sequence). The CDR3 sequence: CASSPNFIRDPTLGTEAFF. CDR3 DNA: TGTGCCAGCAGCCCGAACTTTATTCGGGACCCTACCCTTGGGACTGAAGCTTTCTTT.

V is TRBV12-3 or TRBV12-4 and J is TRBJ2-5; 7 positions agree with TRBD1. V shed 6 bases and J 6 bases; nucleotides not matched to a gene: 7. The CDR3 runs 13 residues. The CDR3: CASRIGQEKTQYF. CDR3 sequence (DNA): TGTGCCAGCAGAATCGGACAGGAAAAGACCCAGTACTTC.

This clonotype was detected once. The chain employs TRBV7-2 and TRBJ2-7; a possible D gene is TRBD2 (6 bases). V lost 5 bases and J lost 4, with 18 bases in between. The CDR3 is made up of 15 amino acids. Germline V gene sequence: CDR1 SGHTA, CDR2 FQGNSA. The CDR3 region has the DNA TGTGCCAGCAGCCCGGGGGTCCGGACGGTTTACGAGCAGTACTTC. Encoded protein: CASSPGVRTVYEQYF.

This clonotype was recorded a few times. The chain combines TRBV6-2 or TRBV6-3 with TRBJ2-2, with D possibly matching TRBD2 (5 bases). The ends were cut back, 6 bases at V and 1 base at J, with 12 bases in the middle. Germline CDR1 and CDR2: MNHEY and SVGEGT. CDR3 length: 15 amino acids. The CDR3 loop is CASRMAGLNTGELFF. The CDR3 region has the DNA TGTGCCAGCAGAATGGCGGGCTTGAACACCGGGGAGCTGTTTTTT.